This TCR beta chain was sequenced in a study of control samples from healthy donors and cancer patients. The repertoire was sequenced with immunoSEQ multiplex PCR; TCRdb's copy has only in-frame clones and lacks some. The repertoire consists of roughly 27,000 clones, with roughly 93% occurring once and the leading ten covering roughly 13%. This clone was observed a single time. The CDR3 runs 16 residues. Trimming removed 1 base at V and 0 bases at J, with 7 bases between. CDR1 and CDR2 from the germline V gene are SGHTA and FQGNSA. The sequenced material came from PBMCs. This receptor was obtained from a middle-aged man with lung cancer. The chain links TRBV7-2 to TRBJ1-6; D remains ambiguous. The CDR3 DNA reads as TGTGCCAGCAGCTTAGGGATTACCTCCTATAATTCACCCCTCCACTTT. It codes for CASSLGITSYNSPLHF.